Described below is a single T cell receptor beta chain sequence and its context. CDR3 size: 15 residues. Germline V gene sequence: CDR1 MNHNS, CDR2 SASEGT. The J segment lost 3 bases and the V segment lost 11 bases, leaving 14 bases of the junction unmatched. Source study methods: CDR3 was compared across clinicopathological groups, and the resulting differences were used to build a distant-metastasis classifier for papillary thyroid cancer. TCRdb reanalyzed the PCR reads via MiXCR. TCRdb, not the authors, supplied the V and J calls. Of approximately 65,000 clones listed, approximately 4% are singletons. The data were obtained in a study of metastatic and nonmetastatic thyroid tumors. The wider study: Where malignant and benign thyroid patients were concerned, repertoires were compared across blood and tumor or nodule tissue.

Every patient underwent thyroid surgery untreated. Sequencing was done on a sample of blood. This chain joins TRBV6-1 and TRBJ2-7; 9 bases map to TRBD1. This TCR was sampled from a female donor with papillary thyroid cancer or a benign thyroid nodule (not recorded which). Some clones in this sample may be carry-over from other donors' samples. The DNA for the CDR3 is TGTGCCGTCACCTCTCCGGGACAGGGTCTCTACGAGCAGTACTTC. This sequence encodes CAVTSPGQGLYEQYF.